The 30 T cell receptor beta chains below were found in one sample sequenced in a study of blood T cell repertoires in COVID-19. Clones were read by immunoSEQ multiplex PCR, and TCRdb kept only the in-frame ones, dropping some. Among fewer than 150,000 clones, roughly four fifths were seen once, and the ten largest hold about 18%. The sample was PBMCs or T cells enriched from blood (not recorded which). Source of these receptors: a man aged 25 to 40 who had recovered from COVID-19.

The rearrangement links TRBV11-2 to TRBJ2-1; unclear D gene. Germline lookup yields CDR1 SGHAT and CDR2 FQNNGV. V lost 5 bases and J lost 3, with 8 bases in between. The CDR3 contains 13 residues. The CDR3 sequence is CASSPLRYNEQFF. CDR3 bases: TGTGCCAGCAGCCCCCTACGCTACAATGAGCAGTTCTTC.

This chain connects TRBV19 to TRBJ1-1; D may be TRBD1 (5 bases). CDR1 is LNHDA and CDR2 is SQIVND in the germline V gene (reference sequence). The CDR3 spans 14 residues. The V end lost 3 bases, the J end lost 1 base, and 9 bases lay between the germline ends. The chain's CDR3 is CASSMSRANTEAFF. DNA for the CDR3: TGTGCCAGTAGTATGAGCAGGGCGAACACTGAAGCTTTCTTT.

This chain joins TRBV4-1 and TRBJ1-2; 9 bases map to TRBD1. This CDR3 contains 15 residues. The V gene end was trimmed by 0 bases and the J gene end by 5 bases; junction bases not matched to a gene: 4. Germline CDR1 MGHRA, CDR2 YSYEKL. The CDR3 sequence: CASSQDEGTGYGYTF. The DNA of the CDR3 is TGCGCCAGCAGCCAAGATGAGGGGACAGGGTATGGCTACACCTTC.

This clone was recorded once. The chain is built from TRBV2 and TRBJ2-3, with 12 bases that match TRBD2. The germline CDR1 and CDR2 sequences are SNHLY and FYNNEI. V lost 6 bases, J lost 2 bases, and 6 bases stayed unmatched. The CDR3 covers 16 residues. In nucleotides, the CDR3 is TGTGCCAGCAGCCCGAGGACTAGCGGGGCCACAGATACGCAGTATTTT. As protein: CASSPRTSGATDTQYF.

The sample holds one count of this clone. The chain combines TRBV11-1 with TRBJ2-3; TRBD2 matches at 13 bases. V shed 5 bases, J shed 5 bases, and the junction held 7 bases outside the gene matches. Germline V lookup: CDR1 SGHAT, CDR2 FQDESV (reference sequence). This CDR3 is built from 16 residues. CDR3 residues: CASSETSGGPEDTQYF. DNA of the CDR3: TGTGCCAGCAGCGAGACTAGCGGGGGGCCGGAAGATACGCAGTATTTT. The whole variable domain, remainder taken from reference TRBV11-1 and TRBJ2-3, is EAEVAQSPRYKITEKSQAVAFWCDPISGHATLYWYRQILGQGPELLVQFQDESVVDDSQLPKDRFSAERLKGVDSTLKIQPAELGDSAMYLCASSETSGGPEDTQYFGPGTRLTVL.

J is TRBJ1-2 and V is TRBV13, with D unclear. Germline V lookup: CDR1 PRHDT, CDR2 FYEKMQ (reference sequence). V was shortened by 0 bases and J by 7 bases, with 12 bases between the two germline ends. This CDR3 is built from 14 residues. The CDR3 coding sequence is TGTGCCAGCAGCTTAGGACCCATGACGGGTGGCTACACCTTC. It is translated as CASSLGPMTGGYTF. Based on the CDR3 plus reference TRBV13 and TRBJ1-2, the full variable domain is AAGVIQSPRHLIKEKRETATLKCYPIPRHDTVYWYQQGPGQDPQFLISFYEKMQSDKGSIPDRFSAQQFSDYHSELNMSSLELGDSALYFCASSLGPMTGGYTFGSGTRLTVV.

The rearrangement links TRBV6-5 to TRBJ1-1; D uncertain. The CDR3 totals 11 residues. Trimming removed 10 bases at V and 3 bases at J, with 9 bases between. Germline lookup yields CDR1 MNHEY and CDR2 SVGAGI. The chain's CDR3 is CATHYHTEAFF. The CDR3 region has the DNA TGTGCCACACACTATCACACTGAAGCTTTCTTT.

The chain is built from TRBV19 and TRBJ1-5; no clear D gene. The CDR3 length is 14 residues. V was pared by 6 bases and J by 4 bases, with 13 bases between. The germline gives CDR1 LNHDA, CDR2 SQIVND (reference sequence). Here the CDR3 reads CASRKRDSNQPQHF. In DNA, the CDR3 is TGTGCCAGTAGGAAACGCGACTCTAATCAGCCCCAGCATTTT.

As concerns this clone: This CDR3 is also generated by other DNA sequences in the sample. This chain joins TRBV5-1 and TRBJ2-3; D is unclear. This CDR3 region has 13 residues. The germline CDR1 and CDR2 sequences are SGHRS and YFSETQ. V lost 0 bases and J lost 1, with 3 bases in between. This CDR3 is CASSLAGTDTQYF. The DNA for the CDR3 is TGCGCCAGCAGCTTGGCAGGCACAGATACGCAGTATTTT.

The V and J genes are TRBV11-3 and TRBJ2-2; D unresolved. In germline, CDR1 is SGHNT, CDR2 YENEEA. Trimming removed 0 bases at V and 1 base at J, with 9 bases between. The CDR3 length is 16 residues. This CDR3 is CASSLDLTVNTGELFF. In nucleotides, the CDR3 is TGTGCCAGCAGCTTAGACTTAACAGTGAACACCGGGGAGCTGTTTTTT.

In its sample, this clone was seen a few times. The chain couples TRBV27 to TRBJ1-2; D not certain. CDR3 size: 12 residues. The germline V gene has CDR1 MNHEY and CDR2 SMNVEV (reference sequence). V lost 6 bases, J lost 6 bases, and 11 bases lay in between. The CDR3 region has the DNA TGTGCCAGCAGAAGTTTACCGGATGGCTACACCTTC. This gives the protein CASRSLPDGYTF.

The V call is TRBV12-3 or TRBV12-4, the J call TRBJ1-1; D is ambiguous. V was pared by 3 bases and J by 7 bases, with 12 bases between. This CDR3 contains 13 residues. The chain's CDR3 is CASSLNYYGEAFF. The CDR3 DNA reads TGTGCCAGCAGTTTGAACTACTATGGTGAAGCTTTCTTT.

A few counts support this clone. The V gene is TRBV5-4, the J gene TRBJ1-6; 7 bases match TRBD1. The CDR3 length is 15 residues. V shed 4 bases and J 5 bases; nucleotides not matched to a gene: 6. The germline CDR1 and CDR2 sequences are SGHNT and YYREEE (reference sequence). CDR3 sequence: CASSGRTGNNSPLHF. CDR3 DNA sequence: TGTGCCAGCAGCGGACGGACAGGAAATAATTCACCCCTCCACTTT.

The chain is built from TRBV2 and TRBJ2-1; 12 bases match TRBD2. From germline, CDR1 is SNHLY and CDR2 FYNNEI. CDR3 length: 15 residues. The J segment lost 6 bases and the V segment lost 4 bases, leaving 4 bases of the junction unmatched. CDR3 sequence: CASSVLAGGPNEQFF. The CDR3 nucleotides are TGTGCCAGCAGTGTGCTAGCGGGAGGGCCCAATGAGCAGTTCTTC.

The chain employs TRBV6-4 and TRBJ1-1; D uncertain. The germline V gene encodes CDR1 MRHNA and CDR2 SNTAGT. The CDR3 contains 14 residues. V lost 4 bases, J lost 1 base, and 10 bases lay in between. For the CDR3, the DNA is TGTGCCAGCAGTGCCGCGCCCGGGAACACTGAAGCTTTCTTT. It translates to CASSAAPGNTEAFF.

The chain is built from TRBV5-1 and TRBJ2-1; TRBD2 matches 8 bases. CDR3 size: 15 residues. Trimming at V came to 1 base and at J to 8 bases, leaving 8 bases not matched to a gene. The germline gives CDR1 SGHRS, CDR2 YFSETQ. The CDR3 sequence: CASSLRAGGSDEQFF. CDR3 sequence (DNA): TGCGCCAGCAGCTTGAGGGCGGGGGGTAGCGATGAGCAGTTCTTC.

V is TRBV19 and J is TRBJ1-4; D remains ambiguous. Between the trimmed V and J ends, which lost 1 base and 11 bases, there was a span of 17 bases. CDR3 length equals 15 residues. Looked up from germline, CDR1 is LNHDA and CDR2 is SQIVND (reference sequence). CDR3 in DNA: TGTGCCAGTAGTATAGTGGAGCCAGCTCGTCGGAAACTGTTTTTT. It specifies CASSIVEPARRKLFF.

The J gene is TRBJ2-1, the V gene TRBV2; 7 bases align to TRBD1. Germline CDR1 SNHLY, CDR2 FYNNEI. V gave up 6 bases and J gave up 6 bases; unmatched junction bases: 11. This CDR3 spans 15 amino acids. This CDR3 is CASRTVDRAVNEQFF. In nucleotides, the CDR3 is TGTGCCAGCAGGACCGTAGACAGGGCGGTCAATGAGCAGTTCTTC.

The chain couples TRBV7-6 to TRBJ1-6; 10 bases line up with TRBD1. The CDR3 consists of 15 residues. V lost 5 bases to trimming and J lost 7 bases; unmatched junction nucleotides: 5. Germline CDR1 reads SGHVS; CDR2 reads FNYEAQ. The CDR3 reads CASSLETGGNSPLHF. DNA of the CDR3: TGTGCCAGCAGCCTTGAGACAGGGGGCAATTCACCCCTCCACTTT.

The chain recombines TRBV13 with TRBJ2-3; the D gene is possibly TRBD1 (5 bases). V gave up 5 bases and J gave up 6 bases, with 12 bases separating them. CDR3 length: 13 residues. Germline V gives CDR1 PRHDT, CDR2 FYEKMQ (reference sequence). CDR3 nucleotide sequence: TGTGCCAGCAGCACAGGAGTTAGGGATACGCAGTATTTT. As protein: CASSTGVRDTQYF. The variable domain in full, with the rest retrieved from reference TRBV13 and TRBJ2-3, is AAGVIQSPRHLIKEKRETATLKCYPIPRHDTVYWYQQGPGQDPQFLISFYEKMQSDKGSIPDRFSAQQFSDYHSELNMSSLELGDSALYFCASSTGVRDTQYFGPGTRLTVL.

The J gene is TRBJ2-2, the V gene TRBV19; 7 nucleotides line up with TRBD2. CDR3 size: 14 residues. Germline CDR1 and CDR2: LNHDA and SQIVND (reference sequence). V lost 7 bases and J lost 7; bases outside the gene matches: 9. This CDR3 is CASTSWGGIGELFF. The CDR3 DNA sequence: TGTGCCAGTACCTCCTGGGGGGGGATCGGGGAGCTGTTTTTT.

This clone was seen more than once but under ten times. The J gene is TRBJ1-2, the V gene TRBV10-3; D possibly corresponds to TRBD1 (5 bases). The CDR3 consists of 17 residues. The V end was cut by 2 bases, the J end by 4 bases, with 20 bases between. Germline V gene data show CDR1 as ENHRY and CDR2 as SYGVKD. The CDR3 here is CAISEEAGNAPSYGYTF. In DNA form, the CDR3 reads TGTGCCATCAGTGAGGAAGCAGGGAATGCTCCTAGCTATGGCTACACCTTC.

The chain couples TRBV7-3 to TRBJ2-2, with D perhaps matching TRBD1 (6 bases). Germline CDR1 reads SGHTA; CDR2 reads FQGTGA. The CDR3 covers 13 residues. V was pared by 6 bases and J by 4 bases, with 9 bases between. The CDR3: CASRQTGTGELFF. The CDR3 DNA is TGTGCCAGCAGACAGACAGGCACCGGGGAGCTGTTTTTT.

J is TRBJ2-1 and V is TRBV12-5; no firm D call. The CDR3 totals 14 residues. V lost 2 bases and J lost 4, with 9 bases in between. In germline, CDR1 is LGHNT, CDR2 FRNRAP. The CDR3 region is CASGLLVGYNEQFF. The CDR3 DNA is TGTGCTAGTGGTTTGCTCGTCGGGTACAATGAGCAGTTCTTC.

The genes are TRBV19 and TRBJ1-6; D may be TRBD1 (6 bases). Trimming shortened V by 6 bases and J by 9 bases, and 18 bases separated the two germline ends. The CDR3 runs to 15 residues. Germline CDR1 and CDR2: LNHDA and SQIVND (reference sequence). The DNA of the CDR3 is TGTGCCAGTAGCTTGGGGCAGGGGATGAGTTCACCCCTCCACTTT. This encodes CASSLGQGMSSPLHF.

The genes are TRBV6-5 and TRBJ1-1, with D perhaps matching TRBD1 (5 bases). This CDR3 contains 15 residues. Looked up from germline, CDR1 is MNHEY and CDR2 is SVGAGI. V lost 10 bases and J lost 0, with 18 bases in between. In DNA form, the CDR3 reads TGTGCCACCCAGCGGGGGGTAAAAATGAACACTGAAGCTTTCTTT. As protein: CATQRGVKMNTEAFF.

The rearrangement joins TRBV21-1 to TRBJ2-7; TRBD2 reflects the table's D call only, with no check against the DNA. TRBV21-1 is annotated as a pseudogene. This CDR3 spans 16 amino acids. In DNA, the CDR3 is TGTGCCAGCAGCGTGCTAAGACTTGTATCTGCCTACGAGCAGTACTTC. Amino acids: CASSVLRLVSAYEQYF.

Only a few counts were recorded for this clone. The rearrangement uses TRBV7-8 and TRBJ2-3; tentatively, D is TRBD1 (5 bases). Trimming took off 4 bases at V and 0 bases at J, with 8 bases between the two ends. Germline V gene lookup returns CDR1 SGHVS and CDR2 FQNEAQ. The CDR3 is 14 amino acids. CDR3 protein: CASSSSGSTDTQYF. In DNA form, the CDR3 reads TGTGCCAGCAGCTCTTCAGGGAGCACAGATACGCAGTATTTT.

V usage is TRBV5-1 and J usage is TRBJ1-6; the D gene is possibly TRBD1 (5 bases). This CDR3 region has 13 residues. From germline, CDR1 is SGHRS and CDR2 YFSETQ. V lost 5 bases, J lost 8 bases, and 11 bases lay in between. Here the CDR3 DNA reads TGCGCCAGCAGACAGGTCACTGATTCACCCCTCCACTTT. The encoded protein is CASRQVTDSPLHF.

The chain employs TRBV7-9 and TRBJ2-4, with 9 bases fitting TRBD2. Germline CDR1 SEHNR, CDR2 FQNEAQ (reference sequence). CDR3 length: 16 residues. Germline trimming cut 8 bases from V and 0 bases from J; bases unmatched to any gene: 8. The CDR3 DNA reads TGTGCCAGCTCCGATAGCGGGGGAACAGCCAAAAACATTCAGTACTTC. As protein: CASSDSGGTAKNIQYF.